This TCR beta chain was obtained from a study of cytomegalovirus exposure and HLA in healthy donors. The PCR contained 60 Vbeta and 13 Jbeta primers. Data came from immunoSEQ multiplex PCR; TCRdb stores just in-frame clones and leaves some out. The data hold under 250,000 clones, with over 65% observed a single time. Points from the study as a whole: According to a later analysis, most TCR beta chains associated with CMV appeared HLA-restricted. Serostatus for CMV was the only available immune exposure information.

Germline V CDR1 and CDR2: GTSNPN, SVGIG (reference sequence). The CDR3 spans 14 residues. After removal of 5 bases from V and 2 bases from J, the junction contained 1 base not matched to a gene. A remark on this clone: Antigen: not known.

This TCR was sampled from a man younger than 35 in good health and CMV-seronegative. The sample consisted of PBMCs. The chain couples TRBV30 to TRBJ2-1; 12 bases fit TRBD2. The CDR3 region has the DNA TGTGCCTGGGCTAGCGGGAGGGCCTACAATGAGCAGTTCTTC. This translates into CAWASGRAYNEQFF.